This T cell receptor (beta chain) was recovered during a study of glioma-infiltrating T cells after dendritic cell vaccination listed by TCRdb under 2016. With respect to the entire study: Of the roughly 15 glioblastoma patients in the cohort, all drawn from Phase I and II dendritic cell vaccination trials, 9 were newly diagnosed and 6 had recurrent disease. Each patient was given three intradermal dendritic cell vaccine injections, spaced two weeks apart, in the arm below the axilla. Deep sequencing of TCR beta CDR3 regions was used to quantify tumor-infiltrating lymphocyte content and compare tumor and blood repertoires in dendritic cell-vaccinated glioblastoma patients. TCR sequencing metrics, including TIL content and tumor-blood repertoire overlap, were correlated with survival after dendritic cell vaccination. Between about 2002 and 2013, patients were given autologous tumor lysate-pulsed dendritic cell vaccination. The vaccine was prepared from monocyte-derived dendritic cells that were cultured for 6 to 7 days with IL-4 and GM-CSF and then pulsed overnight with autologous tumor lysate.

The immunoSEQ assay amplified TCRB CDR3 regions from roughly 2 micrograms of genomic DNA, or from all available DNA when less than that amount was available. The multiplex PCR employed 60 forward primers targeting TCR V beta segments and 13 reverse primers targeting J beta segments. To estimate reads per starting template, synthetic control templates were spiked into each sample at limiting dilution. The Illumina HiSeq System generated 87 bp sequencing reads. The original methods were these. To remove PCR and sequencing errors, closely related sequences were merged with a nearest neighbor algorithm. TCR overlap was measured as the percentage of unique tumor TCR beta sequences that were also present in the peripheral blood of the same patient. Imported from immuneACCESS, the table was reduced by TCRdb to in-frame sequences with V and J called. These copies leave out some clones; in studies compared against another copy, an unresolved V gene accounts for under half, and the cause of the remainder is not known. That table supplies the V and J calls and clone size; D and trimming were determined from the DNA. The sample has about 65,000 clones on record, 86% of them singletons. Jointly, the top ten make up approximately 10% of the sample.

Including the terminal cysteine and phenylalanine, the CDR3 comprises 15 residues. This entry keeps only the CDR3 DNA: 45 bases, framed from base 1. Trimming leaves V shorter by 5 bases and J shorter by 6 bases, with the junction holding 12 bases beyond the gene matches. Taken from the germline V gene (reference sequence), the CDR1 and CDR2 loops are SEHNR and FQNEAQ. Overall study outcomes, separate from this receptor: Higher estimated pretreatment TIL content predicted longer time to progression and overall survival after dendritic cell vaccination. No direct relationship between TCR clonality and survival was found, suggesting that a diverse polyclonal response may matter. The TCR overlap response model with three groups was called speculative and said to need prospective validation. The cohort was small and heterogeneous, few patients had complete blood and tumor sets, and even fewer had initial-recurrent tumor pairs.

The time point label here, explained by the study, means: after dendritic cell vaccination, including at tumor progression/relapse. Patients were selected for having adequate residual fresh-frozen tumor tissue and more than two years of available survival data. Although molecular status otherwise differed among the glioblastoma patients, no patient had an isocitrate dehydrogenase mutation. PBMC were collected before vaccination, two weeks after the third vaccination, and at tumor progression when it occurred. The Qiagen DNeasy Blood extraction Kit was used to extract genomic DNA. About this clone: Its antigen remains undetermined. Base quality data are lacking; no much larger clone is found one base away.

Here the sequenced sample was blood, taken after dendritic cell vaccination. The V gene is TRBV7-9 and the J gene is TRBJ2-5; TRBD2 lines up with 7 middle nucleotides. The TCR sequence derives from a human donor with glioblastoma. The DNA sequence is given as TGTGCCAGCAGCCCGAAGGGGAGGGGCGAGAAGACCCAGTACTTC. This gives the protein CASSPKGRGEKTQYF.